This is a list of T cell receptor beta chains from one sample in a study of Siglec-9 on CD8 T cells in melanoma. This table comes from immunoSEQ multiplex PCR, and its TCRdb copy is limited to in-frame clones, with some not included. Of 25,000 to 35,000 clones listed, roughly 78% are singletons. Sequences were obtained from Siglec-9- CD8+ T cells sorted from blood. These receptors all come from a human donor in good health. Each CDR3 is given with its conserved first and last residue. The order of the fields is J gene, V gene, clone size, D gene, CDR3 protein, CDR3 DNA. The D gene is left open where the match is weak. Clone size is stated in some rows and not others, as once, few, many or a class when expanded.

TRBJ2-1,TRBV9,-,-,CASSPMGSHEQFF,TGTGCCAGCAGCCCAATGGGAAGTCATGAGCAGTTCTTC
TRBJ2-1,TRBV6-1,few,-,CASNTGYNEQFF,TGTGCCAGCAACACAGGGTACAATGAGCAGTTCTTC
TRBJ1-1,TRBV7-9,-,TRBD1,CASTQGAGTEAFF,TGTGCCAGCACGCAGGGGGCAGGGACTGAAGCTTTCTTT
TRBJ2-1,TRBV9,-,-,CASSVGAGVGNEQFF,TGTGCCAGCAGCGTAGGTGCAGGGGTTGGCAATGAGCAGTTCTTC
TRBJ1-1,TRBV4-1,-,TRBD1,CASSQDRGRGGTEAFF,TGCGCCAGCAGCCAAGACAGGGGGCGAGGAGGCACTGAAGCTTTCTTT
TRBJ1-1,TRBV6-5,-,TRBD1,CASSYAGGPNTEAFF,TGTGCCAGCAGTTACGCAGGGGGCCCGAACACTGAAGCTTTCTTT
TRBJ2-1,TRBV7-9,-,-,CASSLAGEARGNEQFF,TGTGCCAGCAGCTTAGCGGGGGAGGCGAGGGGCAATGAGCAGTTCTTC
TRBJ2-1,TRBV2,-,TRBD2,CASSDWARGGNEQFF,TGTGCCAGCAGTGATTGGGCGCGGGGGGGCAATGAGCAGTTCTTC
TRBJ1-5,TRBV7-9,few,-,CASSLLGQEGQPQHF,TGTGCCAGCAGCTTACTGGGGCAGGAAGGCCAGCCCCAGCATTTT
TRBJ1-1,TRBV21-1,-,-,CASSKPKGWNTEAFF,TGTGCCAGCAGCAAACCGAAAGGGTGGAACACTGAAGCTTTCTTT
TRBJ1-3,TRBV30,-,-,CAWSVLWATHKLSGNTIYF,TGTGCCTGGAGTGTTCTGTGGGCTACGCACAAACTCTCTGGAAACACCATATATTTT
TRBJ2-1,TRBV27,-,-,CASRRYNEQFF,TGTGCCAGCAGACGTTACAATGAGCAGTTCTTC
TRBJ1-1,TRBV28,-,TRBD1,CASSLSPGGNTEAFF,TGTGCCAGCAGTTTATCTCCAGGGGGGAACACTGAAGCTTTCTTT
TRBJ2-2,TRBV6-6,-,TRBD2,CASSSRREGQGGELFF,TGTGCCAGCAGTTCGCGTCGGGAGGGCCAAGGAGGGGAGCTGTTTTTT